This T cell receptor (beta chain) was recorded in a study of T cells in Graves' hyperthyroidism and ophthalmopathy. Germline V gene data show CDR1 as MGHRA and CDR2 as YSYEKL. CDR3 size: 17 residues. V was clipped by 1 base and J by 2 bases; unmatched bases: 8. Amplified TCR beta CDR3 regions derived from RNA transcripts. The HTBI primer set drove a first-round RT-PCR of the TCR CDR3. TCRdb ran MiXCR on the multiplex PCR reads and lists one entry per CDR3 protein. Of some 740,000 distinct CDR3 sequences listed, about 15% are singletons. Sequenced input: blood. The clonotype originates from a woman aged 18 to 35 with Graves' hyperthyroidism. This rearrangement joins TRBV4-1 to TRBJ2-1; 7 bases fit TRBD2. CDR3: CASSQAAAGVAYNEQFF. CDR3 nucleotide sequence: TGCGCCAGCAGCCAAGCTGCCGCGGGAGTGGCCTACAATGAGCAGTTCTTC.